This T cell receptor (beta chain) stems from a study of cytomegalovirus exposure and HLA in healthy donors. Study-wide results and limits: Later, TCR association rates were found to vary by HLA locus, highest for DRB1 and lowest for HLA-C. Trimming of TCR beta V- and J-genes showed a link, identified in a later analysis, to a missense DCLRE1C variant. Within the data, a cluster of highly shared sequence variants was likely a sequencing artifact.

Use of 60 Vbeta and 13 Jbeta primers characterized the PCR. Produced via immunoSEQ multiplex PCR; TCRdb's table is partial and in-frame only. The listing records approximately 75,000 clones. The CDR3 covers 16 residues. From germline, CDR1 is SGHDT and CDR2 YYEEEE. Trimming stripped 3 bases from V and 3 bases from J, with 19 bases between. Details on this clone: The antigen remains unidentified.

The chain joins TRBV5-6 to TRBJ2-7; possibly TRBD2 for D (6 bases). The source is a boy between 10 and 17 years old in good health and CMV-seronegative. Input material: PBMCs. The DNA for the CDR3 is TGTGCCAGCAGCTCTACGAAGGGACTGACCCGCTACGAGCAGTACTTC. Translated: CASSSTKGLTRYEQYF.